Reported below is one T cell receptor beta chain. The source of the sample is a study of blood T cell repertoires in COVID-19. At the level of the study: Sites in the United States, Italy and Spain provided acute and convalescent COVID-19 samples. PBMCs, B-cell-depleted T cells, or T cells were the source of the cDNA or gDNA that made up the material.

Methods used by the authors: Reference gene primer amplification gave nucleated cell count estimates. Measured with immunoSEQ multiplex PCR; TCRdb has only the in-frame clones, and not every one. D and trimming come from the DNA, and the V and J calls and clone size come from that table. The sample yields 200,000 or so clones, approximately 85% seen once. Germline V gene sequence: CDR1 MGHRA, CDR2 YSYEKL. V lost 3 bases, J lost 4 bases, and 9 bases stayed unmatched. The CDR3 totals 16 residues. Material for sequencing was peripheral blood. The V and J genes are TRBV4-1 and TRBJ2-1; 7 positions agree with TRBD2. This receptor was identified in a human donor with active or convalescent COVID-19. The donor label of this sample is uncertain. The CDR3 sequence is CASSQRPAREYNEQFF. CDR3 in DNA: TGCGCCAGCAGCCAGAGGCCCGCGCGGGAGTACAATGAGCAGTTCTTC.